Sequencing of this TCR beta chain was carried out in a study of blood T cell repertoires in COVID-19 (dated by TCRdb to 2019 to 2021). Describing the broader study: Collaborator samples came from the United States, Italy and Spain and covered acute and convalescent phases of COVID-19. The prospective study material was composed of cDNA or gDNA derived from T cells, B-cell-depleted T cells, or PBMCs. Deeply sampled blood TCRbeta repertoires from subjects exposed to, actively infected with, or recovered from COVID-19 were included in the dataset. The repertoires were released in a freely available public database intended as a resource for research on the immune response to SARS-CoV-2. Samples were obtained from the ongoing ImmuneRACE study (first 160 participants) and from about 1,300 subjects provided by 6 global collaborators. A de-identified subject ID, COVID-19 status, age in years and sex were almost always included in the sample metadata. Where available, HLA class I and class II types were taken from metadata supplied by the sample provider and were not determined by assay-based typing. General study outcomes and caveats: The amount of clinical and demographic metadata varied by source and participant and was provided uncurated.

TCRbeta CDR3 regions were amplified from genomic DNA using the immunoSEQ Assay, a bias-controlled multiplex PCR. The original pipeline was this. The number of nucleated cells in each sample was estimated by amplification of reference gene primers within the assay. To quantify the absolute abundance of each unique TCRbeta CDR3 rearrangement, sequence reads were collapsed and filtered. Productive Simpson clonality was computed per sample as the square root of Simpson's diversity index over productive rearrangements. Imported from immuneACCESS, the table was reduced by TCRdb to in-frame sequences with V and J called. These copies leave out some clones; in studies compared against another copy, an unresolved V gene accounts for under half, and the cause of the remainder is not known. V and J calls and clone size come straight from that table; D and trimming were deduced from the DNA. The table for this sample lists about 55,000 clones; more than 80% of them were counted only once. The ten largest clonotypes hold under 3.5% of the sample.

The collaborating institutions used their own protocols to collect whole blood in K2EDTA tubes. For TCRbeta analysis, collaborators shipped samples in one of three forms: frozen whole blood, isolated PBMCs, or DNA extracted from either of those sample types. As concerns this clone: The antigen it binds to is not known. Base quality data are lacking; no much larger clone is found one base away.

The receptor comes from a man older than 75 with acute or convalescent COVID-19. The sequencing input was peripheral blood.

The nucleotide sequence reads TGTGCCAGCAGCCCGGGACAGGGGGCGCGGGAAGCTTTCTTT. Its amino acids are CASSPGQGAREAFF. The sequence is built from TRBV3-1 (or the pseudogene TRBV3-2) and TRBJ1-1, and 12 bases in between align with TRBD1. The CDR3 measures 14 amino acids from cysteine to phenylalanine. The read is trimmed to its CDR3 DNA, 42 bases read in frame from base 1. From V the trimming removes 4 bases and from J it removes 8 bases, while the gene matches leave 5 bases of the junction unaccounted for. CDR1 and CDR2 (LGHDT, YNNKEL) derive from the germline V gene (reference sequence).